A single sample gave rise to the 10 T cell receptor beta chains below, sequenced in a study of PD-1 blockade in classical Hodgkin lymphoma. All patients relapsed after autologous stem cell transplantation, and brentuximab vedotin exposure varied. Sequenced by immunoSEQ multiplex PCR; TCRdb stores in-frame clones only, minus some. Altogether approximately 99,000 clones are present, 80% to 90% being singletons, with the ten largest covering 16%. The material sequenced was peripheral blood mononuclear cells (PBMCs), taken before the second cycle of nivolumab. The receptors were gathered from a human donor with classical Hodgkin lymphoma.

To note about this clone: Within the sample, other DNA sequences also encode this same CDR3. The rearrangement links TRBV6-5 to TRBJ2-3, with TRBD2 matching over 9 bases. Losses at the gene ends were 6 bases for V and 0 bases for J; bases not matched to a gene: 1. Per the germline V gene, CDR1 is MNHEY and CDR2 is SVGAGI. The CDR3 totals 14 residues. CDR3 residues: CASSTSGSTDTQYF. CDR3 DNA: TGTGCCAGCAGCACTAGCGGGAGCACAGATACGCAGTATTTT.

CDR3 protein: CATSRAGSRGSDTQYF. CDR3 nucleotides: TGTGCCACCAGCAGAGCCGGCTCCCGCGGGTCGGATACGCAGTATTTT. This chain links TRBV15 with TRBJ2-3; D might be TRBD2 (5 bases). Germline CDR1 and CDR2: LNHNV and YYDKDF (reference sequence). This CDR3 contains 16 residues. The V and J ends lost 1 base and 6 bases respectively, with 17 bases between them.

This chain links TRBV5-1 with TRBJ2-3; D remains unclear. The CDR3 loop spans 15 amino acids. V lost 5 bases and J lost 0, with 13 bases in between. Germline V gene lookup returns CDR1 SGHRS and CDR2 YFSETQ. The chain's CDR3 is CASRADGTSTDTQYF. The CDR3 nucleotides read TGCGCCAGCAGGGCCGACGGTACTAGCACAGATACGCAGTATTTT.

The V and J genes are TRBV27 and TRBJ2-1; 8 nucleotides agree with TRBD2. V gave up 9 bases and J gave up 5 bases; unmatched junction bases: 9. Per germline, CDR1 MNHEY and CDR2 SMNVEV (reference sequence). The CDR3 loop spans 14 amino acids. The CDR3: CASSGTRTNNEQFF. DNA of the CDR3: TGTGCCAGTTCAGGGACTAGAACGAACAATGAGCAGTTCTTC.

The CDR3 DNA is TGTGCCAGCAGCGTGGGGGGGGACCCTAACTATGGCTACACCTTC. Its protein product is CASSVGGDPNYGYTF. The chain combines TRBV9 with TRBJ1-2; TRBD1 might be the D (5 bases). V dropped 2 bases and J dropped 0 bases, with 11 bases sitting between them. Germline loops: CDR1 SGDLS, CDR2 YYNGEE. The CDR3 extends over 15 amino acids.

V and J are TRBV10-3 and TRBJ2-3; D ambiguous. The germline V and J ends were trimmed by 2 bases and 4 bases, with 4 bases remaining between them. This CDR3 comprises 12 residues. CDR1 and CDR2 (germline): ENHRY, SYGVKD. The CDR3 sequence is CAISEAADTQYF. CDR3 coding DNA: TGTGCCATCAGTGAGGCGGCAGATACGCAGTATTTT.

The rearrangement joins TRBV19 to TRBJ1-3; D remains ambiguous. Germline-derived CDR1 and CDR2 are LNHDA and SQIVND (reference sequence). Trimming stripped 3 bases from V and 4 bases from J, with 13 bases between. The CDR3 runs 15 residues. The CDR3 protein is CASSIPLGRGNTIYF. CDR3 in DNA: TGTGCCAGTAGTATCCCTCTCGGACGGGGAAACACCATATATTTT.

The CDR3 coding sequence is TGTGCCAGCAGCTTAGGGGGGGGAAGAGATACGCAGTATTTT. This encodes CASSLGGGRDTQYF. The V call is TRBV7-7, the J call TRBJ2-3; 7 bases agree with TRBD2. The CDR3 runs 14 residues. CDR1 is SSHAT, CDR2 FNYEAQ, per germline (reference sequence). J gave up 5 bases and V 1 base, and 3 bases lay outside the gene matches.

This clone was picked up a small number of times. This chain links TRBV11-2 with TRBJ2-7; D is tentatively TRBD1 or TRBD2 (5 bases each). The V gene lost 6 bases and the J gene lost 6 bases, with 9 bases spanning the gap. Germline loops: CDR1 SGHAT, CDR2 FQNNGV. The CDR3 totals 11 residues. The CDR3 reads CASRSGTEQYF. CDR3 sequence (DNA): TGTGCCAGCAGATCAGGGACCGAGCAGTACTTC.

This chain uses TRBV18 with TRBJ1-1, with D tentatively TRBD1 (5 bases). Per germline, CDR1 KGHSH and CDR2 LQKENI. Trimming cost V 2 bases and J 5 bases, with 9 bases left between them. This CDR3 has 13 amino acids. CDR3 bases: TGTGCCAGCTCACCATTGGGGGATACTGAAGCTTTCTTT. Protein sequence: CASSPLGDTEAFF.